A single sample is the source of the 12 T cell receptor beta chains below, sequenced in a study of T-cell reconstitution after alpha-beta-depleted transplantation in children. Unique molecular identifiers were used in preparing the TCRbeta library. TCRdb used MiXCR to reprocess the PCR reads, holding one entry per CDR3 protein. The table lists 900,000 or so distinct CDR3 sequences, 15% to 20% of them singletons. This sample comprised PBMCs, mostly from graft donor cells, obtained 360 days after TCRalphabeta/CD19-depleted stem cell transplant. These receptors all come from a male patient aged 5 to 17 who had a stem cell transplant for acute lymphoblastic leukemia, so the T cells may come from the graft donor.

This clonotype was observed a handful of times. The V gene is TRBV10-3, the J gene TRBJ2-7; 8 bases line up with TRBD2. Trimming removed 0 bases from V and 4 bases from J; junction bases left unmatched: 11. CDR3 length: 17 amino acids. The germline V gene encodes CDR1 ENHRY and CDR2 SYGVKD. The CDR3 DNA sequence: TGTGCCATCAGTGAGTCGTGGCGCGGTACTAGCGGTTACGAGCAGTACTTC. Protein: CAISESWRGTSGYEQYF.

This chain uses TRBV5-1 with TRBJ2-7; 9 nucleotides line up with TRBD2. V gave up 2 bases and J gave up 0 bases; unmatched junction bases: 3. Germline CDR1 and CDR2: SGHRS and YFSETQ. CDR3 length: 15 amino acids. CDR3 sequence: CASSFSGRTSYEQYF. The CDR3 DNA follows: TGCGCCAGCAGCTTTAGCGGGAGAACCTCCTACGAGCAGTACTTC.

This clonotype was found many times. The chain carries TRBV14 and TRBJ1-6; TRBD1 aligns across 9 bases. The CDR3 totals 15 residues. Germline trimming cut 3 bases from V and 6 bases from J; bases unmatched to any gene: 3. Germline V gene data show CDR1 as SGHDN and CDR2 as FVKESK. The CDR3 sequence is CASSQETGGNSPLHF. Written as DNA, the CDR3 is TGTGCCAGCAGCCAGGAGACAGGGGGTAATTCACCCCTCCACTTT. Combining the CDR3 with reference TRBV14 and TRBJ1-6 gives the whole variable domain EAGVTQFPSHSVIEKGQTVTLRCDPISGHDNLYWYRRVMGKEIKFLLHFVKESKQDESGMPNNRFLAERTGGTYSTLKVQPAELEDSGVYFCASSQETGGNSPLHFGNGTRLTVT.

This clonotype was detected only a few times. The chain combines TRBV24-1 with TRBJ1-4; tentative D call: TRBD1 (5 bases). The V end lost 0 bases, the J end lost 7 bases, and 14 bases lay between the germline ends. The germline gives CDR1 KGHDR, CDR2 SFDVKD. This CDR3 region has 16 residues. CDR3 sequence: CATSDLNGGRPEKLFF. CDR3 coding DNA: TGTGCCACCAGTGATTTGAACGGGGGACGACCTGAAAAACTGTTTTTT.

The CDR3 DNA is TGTGCCAGCAGTGGAAGACTGTCCTACGAGCAGTACTTC. Protein product: CASSGRLSYEQYF. The V gene is TRBV2, the J gene TRBJ2-7; no definite D call. Looked up from germline, CDR1 is SNHLY and CDR2 is FYNNEI. Between the trimmed V and J ends, which lost 4 bases and 1 base, there was a span of 8 bases. The CDR3 consists of 13 residues.

This clonotype showed up just a few times. The V and J genes are TRBV6-5 and TRBJ2-1; maybe TRBD1 (6 bases). V was pared by 2 bases and J by 5 bases, with 13 bases between. Germline V gene sequence: CDR1 MNHEY, CDR2 SVGAGI. The length of the CDR3 is 15 residues. CDR3 in DNA: TGTGCCAGCAGTTACAGAGGGGGAGCAAACAATGAGCAGTTCTTC. Encoded protein: CASSYRGGANNEQFF.

The chain recombines TRBV24-1 with TRBJ2-1; 10 positions agree with TRBD2. This CDR3 spans 16 amino acids. Trimming at V came to 3 bases and at J to 3 bases, leaving 4 bases not matched to a gene. Per the germline V gene, CDR1 is KGHDR and CDR2 is SFDVKD. CDR3 sequence: CATSDPLAGVYNEQFF. The CDR3 bases are TGTGCCACCAGTGATCCGCTAGCGGGAGTCTACAATGAGCAGTTCTTC.

This clonotype was seen only a few times. In DNA form, the CDR3 reads TGCAGTGCTAGAGAGCAAGGGGGCGGTTACGAGCAGTACTTC. Translation: CSAREQGGGYEQYF. J is TRBJ2-7 and V is TRBV20-1; the match to TRBD1 covers 7 bases. J lost 4 bases, V lost 0 bases, and 6 bases had no gene match. The length of the CDR3 is 14 residues. Germline V CDR1 and CDR2: DFQATT, SNEGSKA (reference sequence).

There are many counts of this clonotype. The gene calls are TRBV4-1 and TRBJ2-7; D is perhaps TRBD1 (6 bases). Trimming removed 3 bases from V and 3 bases from J, with 9 bases in between. Germline CDR1 and CDR2: MGHRA and YSYEKL. The CDR3 length is 13 residues. The CDR3 loop reads CASSQTGGYEQYF. The CDR3 DNA reads TGCGCCAGCAGCCAGACAGGTGGCTACGAGCAGTACTTC.

This clonotype has a count of ten or more. The CDR3 loop is CASSVGPSYEQYF. The CDR3, as DNA: TGTGCCAGCAGCGTAGGGCCCTCCTACGAGCAGTACTTC. V is TRBV9 and J is TRBJ2-7; D gene uncertain. This CDR3 contains 13 residues. V lost 0 bases to trimming and J lost 0 bases, with 4 bases between them. CDR1 and CDR2 from the germline V gene are SGDLS and YYNGEE.

The chain is built from TRBV30 and TRBJ2-5; 7 nucleotides align to TRBD2. V gave up 1 base and J gave up 4 bases; unmatched junction bases: 6. This CDR3 region has 14 residues. Germline CDR1 and CDR2: GTSNPN and SVGIG (reference sequence). CDR3 sequence reads: CAWSGRDYLETQYF. CDR3 bases: TGTGCCTGGAGTGGCCGGGACTACCTAGAGACCCAGTACTTC.

This clonotype appeared a few times. One junction end does not reproduce the germline sequence, and a read error may be involved. J is TRBJ2-1 and V is TRBV24-1; tentative D call: TRBD2 (6 bases). The CDR3 contains 14 residues. Germline CDR1 and CDR2: KGHDR and SFDVKD. CDR3 DNA sequence: TGTGCCACCGGTGAACGGGGAGGTTCCCATGAGCAGTTCTTC. Translating gives CATGERGGSHEQFF.